This T cell receptor beta chain originates from a study of blood T cell repertoires in COVID-19 (TCRdb year 2020). Describing the broader study: Collaborator samples came from the United States, Italy and Spain and covered acute and convalescent phases of COVID-19. Samples came from the ongoing ImmuneRACE study (first 160 participants) plus 1,254 subjects from 6 global collaborators. Nearly every sample came with metadata listing a de-identified subject ID, COVID-19 status, age in years and sex. The material from the prospective study consisted of cDNA or gDNA derived from T cells, B-cell-depleted T cells, or PBMCs. Subjects who had been exposed to COVID-19, were actively infected with it, or had recovered from it provided the deeply sampled blood TCRbeta repertoires that made up the dataset. Where available, HLA class I and class II types were taken from metadata supplied by the sample provider and were not determined by assay-based typing. The repertoires were made available in a free public database intended to serve as a resource for research on the immune response to SARS-CoV-2.

TCRbeta CDR3 regions were amplified from genomic DNA by means of the immunoSEQ Assay, a bias-controlled multiplex PCR. Turning to the authors' computational methods: The number of nucleated cells in each sample was estimated from the amplification of reference gene primers within the assay. Sequence reads were collapsed and filtered to measure the absolute abundance of every unique TCRbeta CDR3 rearrangement. For each sample, productive Simpson clonality was calculated as the square root of Simpson's diversity index over productive rearrangements. TCRdb limited this immuneACCESS table to in-frame rearrangements with V and J called. A share of clones is missing; checked studies link under half to unresolved V genes, and the rest is unexplained. V and J calls and clone size are as listed in that table; D and trimming were resolved from the DNA. Recorded for this sample are over 90,000 clones; approximately 86% of them occurred a single time. Together, the top ten hold about 1.8% of the sample.

With respect to this clone: The antigen it binds to is not known. Per-base qualities were not stored, and no clone one base away is much larger.

Whole blood was collected in K2EDTA tubes by collaborating institutions according to the institutions' own protocols. For TCRbeta analysis, collaborator samples were shipped as frozen whole blood, as isolated PBMCs, or as DNA extracted from either sample type. The germline V gene sets CDR1 to SGHVS and CDR2 to FNYEAQ. The CDR3 contains 16 residues, cysteine and phenylalanine counted. Only CDR3 DNA remains: 48 bases, in frame from the first base. Relative to germline, V is missing 5 bases and J is missing 5 bases, with 10 bases of the junction outside any gene match. Study-wide conclusions, independent of this receptor: The quantity of clinical and demographic metadata differed by source and by participant and was supplied without curation.

This TCR came from a man older than 75 with acute or convalescent COVID-19. The sample consisted of peripheral blood. The sequence is built from TRBV7-6 and TRBJ2-5, and TRBD2 matches 11 of the central bases. The nucleotide sequence is given as TGTGCCAGCAGCCAACTTAGCGGGAGGGGTTTGGAGACCCAGTACTTC. The translation is CASSQLSGRGLETQYF.